Listed below are T cell receptor beta chains from one sample, sequenced in a study of stem cell transplantation in POMP-related autoinflammatory disease. Clones were read by immunoSEQ multiplex PCR, and TCRdb kept only the in-frame ones, dropping some. The table lists 9,500 to 14,000 clones, more than 85% of them singletons, with roughly half in the top ten. Material: CD8+ T cells from PBMCs, obtained before stem cell transplantation. The receptors derive from a human donor with POMP-related autoinflammation and immune dysregulation (PRAID). Both conserved end residues are part of each CDR3. The order of the fields is D gene, J gene, clone size, V gene, CDR3 DNA, CDR3 protein. The D gene is left open where the match is weak. Expanded clones are given a class, and other clones once, few, many or no size at all.

>-|TRBJ2-1|-|TRBV19
TGTGCCAGTAGTATGGGGACGGGCTACAATGAGCAGTTCTTC
CASSMGTGYNEQFF
>-|TRBJ1-2|-|TRBV5-6
TGTGCCAGCAGCTTGGATCCAGGTAGAGGGGGTGGCTACACCTTC
CASSLDPGRGGGYTF
>-|TRBJ1-1|-|TRBV9
TGTGCCAGCAGCGTTTTCACAGGTGAAGCTTTCTTT
CASSVFTGEAFF
>-|TRBJ1-5|-|TRBV6-1
TGTGCCAGCAATACAAACTCGCGTAGCAATCAGCCCCAGCATTTT
CASNTNSRSNQPQHF
>-|TRBJ1-2|-|TRBV5-1
TGCGCCAGCAGCATTTCGACCAACCGGGACGGCTATGGCTACACCTTC
CASSISTNRDGYGYTF
>-|TRBJ2-7|-|TRBV27
TGTGCCAGCAGCCTGACCGGGACGCCCTACGAGCAGTACTTC
CASSLTGTPYEQYF
>-|TRBJ1-1|-|TRBV6-6
TGTGCCAGCATGTTCTTTAAGGGGGGGAACACTGAAGCTTTCTTT
CASMFFKGGNTEAFF
>-|TRBJ1-2|few|TRBV27
TGTGCCAGCAGAACCGGGGGAGACGGCTACACCTTC
CASRTGGDGYTF
>-|TRBJ2-1|-|TRBV7-2
TGTGCCAGCAGCTTAGCTGCCGATGGGGACTCGTACAATGAGCAGTTCTTC
CASSLAADGDSYNEQFF
>-|TRBJ2-6|-|TRBV10-2
TGCGCCAGCAGTGAAATAAGGGACTCTGGGGCCAACGTCCTGACTTTC
CASSEIRDSGANVLTF
>TRBD1|TRBJ2-5|-|TRBV5-4
TGTGCCAGCAGTTCGGACAGGGTTTCGGAGACCCAGTACTTC
CASSSDRVSETQYF
>-|TRBJ2-7|-|TRBV9
TGTGCCAGCAGCCCCTCTTCAGGGGCCTCCTACGAGCAGTACTTC
CASSPSSGASYEQYF
>-|TRBJ2-1|large|TRBV6-1
TGTGCCAGCAGGGGGGGGCTAGCCCAGACCAATGAGCAGTTCTTC
CASRGGLAQTNEQFF
>-|TRBJ2-5|-|TRBV6-5
TGTGCCAGCAGTTCAGCCGGGGCGACCCAAGAGACCCAGTACTTC
CASSSAGATQETQYF
>TRBD1|TRBJ1-5|-|TRBV28
TGTGCCAGCAGTTACCCCGGGGACAGAATCAATCAGCCCCAGCATTTT
CASSYPGDRINQPQHF
>TRBD1|TRBJ1-5|few|TRBV4-1
TGCGCCAGCAGCCAAGATTCAGGGGGCCAATATAGCAATCAGCCCCAGCATTTT
CASSQDSGGQYSNQPQHF
>-|TRBJ1-1|-|TRBV19
TGTGCCAGTAGTATTGGTAGGAACACTGAAGCTTTCTTT
CASSIGRNTEAFF
>-|TRBJ2-7|-|TRBV7-9
TGTGCCAGCAGCTTAGGGGGGGCTAGCATAACCTACGAGCAGTACTTC
CASSLGGASITYEQYF
>TRBD1|TRBJ1-1|once|TRBV19
TGTGCCAGTAGTTGGGCAGGGGGCAGTACTGAAGCTTTCTTT
CASSWAGGSTEAFF
>-|TRBJ1-5|-|TRBV27
TGTGCCAGCAGCGAGGGACTACTAGACAGGCCCCAGCATTTT
CASSEGLLDRPQHF
>-|TRBJ1-1|few|TRBV30
TGTGCCTGGAGCCCTCAGGAAACTGAAGCTTTCTTT
CAWSPQETEAFF
>TRBD1|TRBJ2-2|-|TRBV7-8
TGTGCCAGCAAAGACAGGGCGAACACCGGGGAGCTGTTTTTT
CASKDRANTGELFF
>-|TRBJ1-1|-|TRBV27
TGTGCCAGCAGTTTGATTGGGACGAACACTGAAGCTTTCTTT
CASSLIGTNTEAFF
>-|TRBJ2-3|-|TRBV30
TGTGCCTGGAGTCAGGCCGCGATGACAGATACGCAGTATTTT
CAWSQAAMTDTQYF
>TRBD2|TRBJ2-3|-|TRBV5-6
TGTGCCAGCAGCTTACCAGCGGGAGTGAGAGATACGCAGTATTTT
CASSLPAGVRDTQYF
>-|TRBJ1-5|-|TRBV19
TGTGCCAGTAGTTTGGGCAATCAGCCCCAGCATTTT
CASSLGNQPQHF
>-|TRBJ2-1|-|TRBV4-1
TGCGCCAGCAGCCAAGAGGCACCAGGGGATTACAATGAGCAGTTCTTC
CASSQEAPGDYNEQFF